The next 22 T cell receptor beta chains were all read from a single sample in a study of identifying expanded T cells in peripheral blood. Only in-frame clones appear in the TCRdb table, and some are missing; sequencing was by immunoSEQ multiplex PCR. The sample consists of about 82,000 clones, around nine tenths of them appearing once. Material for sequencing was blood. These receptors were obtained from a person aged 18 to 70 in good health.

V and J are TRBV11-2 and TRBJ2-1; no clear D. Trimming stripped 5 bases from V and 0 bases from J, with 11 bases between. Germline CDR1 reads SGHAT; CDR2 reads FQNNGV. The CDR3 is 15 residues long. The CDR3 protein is CASSPLGHSYNEQFF. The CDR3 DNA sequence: TGTGCCAGCAGCCCCCTTGGGCACTCCTACAATGAGCAGTTCTTC.

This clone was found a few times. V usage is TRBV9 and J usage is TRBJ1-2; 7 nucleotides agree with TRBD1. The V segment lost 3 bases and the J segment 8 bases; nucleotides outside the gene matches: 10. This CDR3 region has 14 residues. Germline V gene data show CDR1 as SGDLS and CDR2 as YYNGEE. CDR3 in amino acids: CASSASTGVEGYTF. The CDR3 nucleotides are TGTGCCAGCAGCGCTTCTACAGGGGTTGAAGGCTACACCTTC.

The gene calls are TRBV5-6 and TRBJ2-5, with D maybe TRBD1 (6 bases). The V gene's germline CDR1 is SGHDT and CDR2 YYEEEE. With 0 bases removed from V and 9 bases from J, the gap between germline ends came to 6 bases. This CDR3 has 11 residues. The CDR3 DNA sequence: TGTGCCAGCAGCTTGGAGGGGGCCCAGTACTTC. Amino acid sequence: CASSLEGAQYF.

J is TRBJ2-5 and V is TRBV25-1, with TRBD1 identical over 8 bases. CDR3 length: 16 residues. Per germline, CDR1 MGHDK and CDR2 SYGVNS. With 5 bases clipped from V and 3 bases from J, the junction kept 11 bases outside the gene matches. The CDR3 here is CASSRWQGASEETQYF. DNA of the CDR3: TGTGCCAGCAGTCGGTGGCAGGGGGCGTCCGAAGAGACCCAGTACTTC.

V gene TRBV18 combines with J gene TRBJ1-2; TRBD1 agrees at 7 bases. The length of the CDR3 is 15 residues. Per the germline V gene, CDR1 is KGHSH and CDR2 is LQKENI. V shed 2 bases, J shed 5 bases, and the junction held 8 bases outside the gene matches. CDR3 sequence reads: CASSPGTDSLYGYTF. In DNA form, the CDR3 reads TGTGCCAGCTCACCAGGGACAGATAGCCTTTATGGCTACACCTTC.

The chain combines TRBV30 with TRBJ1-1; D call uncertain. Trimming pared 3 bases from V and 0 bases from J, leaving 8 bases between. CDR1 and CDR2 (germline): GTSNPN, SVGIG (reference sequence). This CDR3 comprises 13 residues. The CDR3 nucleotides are TGTGCCTGGAGAAAGAACATGAACACTGAAGCTTTCTTT. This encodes CAWRKNMNTEAFF.

The CDR3 loop reads CASSIGGGSGETQYF. In nucleotides, the CDR3 is TGTGCCAGTAGTATAGGCGGCGGGAGCGGAGAGACCCAGTACTTC. V usage is TRBV19 and J usage is TRBJ2-5, with 7 bases lining up with TRBD2. The CDR3 runs 15 residues. Germline CDR1 and CDR2: LNHDA and SQIVND (reference sequence). V was clipped by 1 base and J by 4 bases; unmatched bases: 6. Using reference TRBV19 and TRBJ2-5 for the parts outside the CDR3, the full variable domain is DGGITQSPKYLFRKEGQNVTLSCEQNLNHDAMYWYRQDPGQGLRLIYYSQIVNDFQKGDIAEGYSVSREKKESFPLTVTSAQKNPTAFYLCASSIGGGSGETQYFGPGTRLLVL.

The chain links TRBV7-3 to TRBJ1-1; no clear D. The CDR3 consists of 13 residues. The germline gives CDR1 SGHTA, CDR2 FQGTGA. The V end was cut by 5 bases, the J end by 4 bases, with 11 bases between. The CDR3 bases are TGTGCCAGCAGCCGACCTGATGGCACTGAAGCTTTCTTT. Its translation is CASSRPDGTEAFF.

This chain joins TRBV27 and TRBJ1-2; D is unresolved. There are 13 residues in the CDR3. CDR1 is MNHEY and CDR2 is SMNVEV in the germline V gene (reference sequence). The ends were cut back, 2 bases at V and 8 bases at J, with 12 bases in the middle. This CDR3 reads CASSLQGIGGYTF. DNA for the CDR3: TGTGCCAGCAGTTTACAAGGCATCGGGGGCTACACCTTC.

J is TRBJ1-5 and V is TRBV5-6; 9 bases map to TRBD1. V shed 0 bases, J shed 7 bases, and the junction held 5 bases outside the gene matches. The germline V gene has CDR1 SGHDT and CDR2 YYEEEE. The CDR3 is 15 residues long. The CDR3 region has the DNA TGTGCCAGCAGCTTGGACAGGGGGCGAGAACAGCCCCAGCATTTT. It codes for CASSLDRGREQPQHF. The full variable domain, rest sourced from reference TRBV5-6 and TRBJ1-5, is DAGVTQSPTHLIKTRGQQVTLRCSPKSGHDTVSWYQQALGQGPQFIFQYYEEEERQRGNFPDRFSGHQFPNYSSELNVNALLLGDSALYLCASSLDRGREQPQHFGDGTRLSIL.

The CDR3 sequence: CASSWGSGAGTEAFF. Written as DNA, the CDR3 is TGCGCCAGCAGCTGGGGGAGTGGGGCGGGCACTGAAGCTTTCTTT. The chain has TRBV5-1 and TRBJ1-1; the D gene is possibly TRBD1 (5 bases). Per the germline V gene, CDR1 is SGHRS and CDR2 is YFSETQ. The germline V and J ends were trimmed by 3 bases and 4 bases, with 16 bases remaining between them. This CDR3 has 15 amino acids.

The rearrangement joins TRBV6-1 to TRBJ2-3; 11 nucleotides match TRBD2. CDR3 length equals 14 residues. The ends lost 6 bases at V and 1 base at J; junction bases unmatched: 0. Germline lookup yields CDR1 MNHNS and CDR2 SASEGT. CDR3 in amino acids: CASRGLAGTDTQYF. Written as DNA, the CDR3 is TGTGCCAGCAGGGGACTAGCGGGCACAGATACGCAGTATTTT.

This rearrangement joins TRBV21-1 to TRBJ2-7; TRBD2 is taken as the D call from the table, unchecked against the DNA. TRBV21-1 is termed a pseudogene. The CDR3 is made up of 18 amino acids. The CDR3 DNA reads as TGTGCCAGCAGCAAAGTTGGTAGCGGGAGGAATCTGGACTACGAGCAGTACTTC. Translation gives CASSKVGSGRNLDYEQYF.

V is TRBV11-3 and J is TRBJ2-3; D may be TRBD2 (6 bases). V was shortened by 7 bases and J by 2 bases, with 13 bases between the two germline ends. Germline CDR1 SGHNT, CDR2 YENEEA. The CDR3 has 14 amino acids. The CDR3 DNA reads TGTGCCAGCAACTGGGACTTTTACACAGATACGCAGTATTTT. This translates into CASNWDFYTDTQYF. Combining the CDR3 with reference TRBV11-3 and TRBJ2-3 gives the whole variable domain EAGVVQSPRYKIIEKKQPVAFWCNPISGHNTLYWYLQNLGQGPELLIRYENEEAVDDSQLPKDRFSAERLKGVDSTLKIQPAELGDSAVYLCASNWDFYTDTQYFGPGTRLTVL.

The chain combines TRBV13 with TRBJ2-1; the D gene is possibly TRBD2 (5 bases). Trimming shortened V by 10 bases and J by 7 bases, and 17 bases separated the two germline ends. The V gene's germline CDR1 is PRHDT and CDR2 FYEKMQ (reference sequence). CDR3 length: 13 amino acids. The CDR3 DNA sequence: TGTGCCACTAGCCTAGAGTCCTTAAATGAGCAGTTCTTC. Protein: CATSLESLNEQFF.

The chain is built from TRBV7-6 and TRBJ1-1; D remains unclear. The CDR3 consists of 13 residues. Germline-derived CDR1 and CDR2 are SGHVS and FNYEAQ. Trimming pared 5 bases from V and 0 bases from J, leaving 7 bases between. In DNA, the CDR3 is TGTGCCAGCAGCCTACAGTTGAACACTGAAGCTTTCTTT. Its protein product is CASSLQLNTEAFF. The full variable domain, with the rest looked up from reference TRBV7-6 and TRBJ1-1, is GAGVSQSPRYKVTKRGQDVALRCDPISGHVSLYWYRQALGQGPEFLTYFNYEAQQDKSGLPNDRFSAERPEGSISTLTIQRTEQRDSAMYRCASSLQLNTEAFFGQGTRLTVV.

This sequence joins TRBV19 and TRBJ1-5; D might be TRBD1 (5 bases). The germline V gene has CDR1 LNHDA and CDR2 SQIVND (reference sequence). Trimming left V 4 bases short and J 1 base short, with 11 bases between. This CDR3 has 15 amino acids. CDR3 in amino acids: CASSSWGLSNQPQHF. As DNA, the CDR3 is TGTGCCAGTAGTAGTTGGGGGTTGAGCAATCAGCCCCAGCATTTT. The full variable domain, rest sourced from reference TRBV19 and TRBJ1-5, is DGGITQSPKYLFRKEGQNVTLSCEQNLNHDAMYWYRQDPGQGLRLIYYSQIVNDFQKGDIAEGYSVSREKKESFPLTVTSAQKNPTAFYLCASSSWGLSNQPQHFGDGTRLSIL.

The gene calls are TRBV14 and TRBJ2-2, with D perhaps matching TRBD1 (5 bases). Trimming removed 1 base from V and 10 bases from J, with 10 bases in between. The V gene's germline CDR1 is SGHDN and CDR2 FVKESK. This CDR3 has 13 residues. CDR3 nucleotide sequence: TGTGCCAGCAGCCAAGTAGGGGCAGAGGAGCTGTTTTTT. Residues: CASSQVGAEELFF.

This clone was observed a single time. The CDR3 here is CASSKGKDPGPTYNSPLHF. CDR3 in DNA: TGTGCCAGCAGCAAAGGAAAGGACCCGGGACCCACCTATAATTCACCCCTCCACTTT. V usage is TRBV21-1 and J usage is TRBJ1-6. TRBV21-1 is labeled a pseudogene. This CDR3 is 19 amino acids long.

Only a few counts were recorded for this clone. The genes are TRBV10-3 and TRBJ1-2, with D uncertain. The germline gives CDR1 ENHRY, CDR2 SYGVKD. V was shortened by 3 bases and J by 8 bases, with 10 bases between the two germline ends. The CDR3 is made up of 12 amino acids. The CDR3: CAISEGSMGYTF. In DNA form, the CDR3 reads TGTGCCATCAGTGAAGGCAGCATGGGCTACACCTTC.

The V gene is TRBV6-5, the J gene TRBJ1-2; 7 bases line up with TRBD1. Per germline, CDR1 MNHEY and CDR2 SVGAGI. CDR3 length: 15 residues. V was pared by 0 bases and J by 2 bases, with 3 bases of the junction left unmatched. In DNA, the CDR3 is TGTGCCAGCAGTTACTCGACAGGGTTAAACTATGGCTACACCTTC. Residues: CASSYSTGLNYGYTF.

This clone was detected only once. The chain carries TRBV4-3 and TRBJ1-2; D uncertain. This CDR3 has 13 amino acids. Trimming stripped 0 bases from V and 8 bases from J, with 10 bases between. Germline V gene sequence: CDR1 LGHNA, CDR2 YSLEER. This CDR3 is CASSQDRSWGYTF. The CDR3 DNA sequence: TGCGCCAGCAGCCAAGATCGCTCATGGGGCTACACCTTC.